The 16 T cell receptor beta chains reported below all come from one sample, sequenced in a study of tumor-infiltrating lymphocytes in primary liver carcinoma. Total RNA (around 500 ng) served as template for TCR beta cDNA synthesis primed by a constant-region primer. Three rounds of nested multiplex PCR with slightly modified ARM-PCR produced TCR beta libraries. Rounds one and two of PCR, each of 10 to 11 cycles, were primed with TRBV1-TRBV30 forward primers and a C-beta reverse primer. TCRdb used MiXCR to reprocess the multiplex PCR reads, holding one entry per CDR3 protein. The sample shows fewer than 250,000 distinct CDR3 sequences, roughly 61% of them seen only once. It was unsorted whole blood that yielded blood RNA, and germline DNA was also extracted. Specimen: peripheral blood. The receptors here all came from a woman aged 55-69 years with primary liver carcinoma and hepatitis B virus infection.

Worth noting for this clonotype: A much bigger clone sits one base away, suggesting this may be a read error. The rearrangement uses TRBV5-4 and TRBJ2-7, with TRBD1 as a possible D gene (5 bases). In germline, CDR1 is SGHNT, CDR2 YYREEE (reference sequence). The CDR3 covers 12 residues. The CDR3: CASSVNRYERYF. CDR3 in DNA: TGTGCCAGCAGCGTCAACAGGTACGAGCGGTACTTC.

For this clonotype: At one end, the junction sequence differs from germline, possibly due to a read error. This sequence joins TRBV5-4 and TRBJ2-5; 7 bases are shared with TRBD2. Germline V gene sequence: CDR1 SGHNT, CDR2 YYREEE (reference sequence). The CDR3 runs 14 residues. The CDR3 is CVSSSRGGLETQYF. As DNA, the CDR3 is TGTGTCAGCAGCTCACGGGGAGGGTTAGAGACCCAGTACTTC.

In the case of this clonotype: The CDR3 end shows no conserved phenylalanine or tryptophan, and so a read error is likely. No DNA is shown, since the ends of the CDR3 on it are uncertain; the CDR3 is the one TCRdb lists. CDR3 in amino acids: CASSPRTSGTYNEQLL. The chain uses TRBV11-3 and TRBJ2-1; the table's D call, TRBD2, was not checked against the DNA. Germline loops: CDR1 SGHNT, CDR2 YENEEA. The CDR3 length is 16 residues, termini included.

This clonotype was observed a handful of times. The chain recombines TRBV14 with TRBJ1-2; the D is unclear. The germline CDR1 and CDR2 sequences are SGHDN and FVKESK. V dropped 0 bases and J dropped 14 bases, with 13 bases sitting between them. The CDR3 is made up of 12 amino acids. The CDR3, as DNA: TGTGCCAGCAGCCAAGAGCGGACCGCGGTGACCTTC. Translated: CASSQERTAVTF.

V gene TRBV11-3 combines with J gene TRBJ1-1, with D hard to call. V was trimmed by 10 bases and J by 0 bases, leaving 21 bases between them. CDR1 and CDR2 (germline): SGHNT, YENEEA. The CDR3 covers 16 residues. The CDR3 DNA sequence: TGTGCCATGAGCTTAGCCGACGGAAGAATGAACACTGAAGCTTTCTTT. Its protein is CAMSLADGRMNTEAFF.

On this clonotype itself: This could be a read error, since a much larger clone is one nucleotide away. CDR3 nucleotides: TGTGCCAGCAGTGACAACAGGGGGCATGGTAGCTACACCTTC. Translating it yields CASSDNRGHGSYTF. The V and J genes are TRBV6-5 and TRBJ1-2; 9 nucleotides line up with TRBD1. Germline lookup yields CDR1 MNHEY and CDR2 SVGAGI. V shed 5 bases and J 9 bases; nucleotides not matched to a gene: 10. This CDR3 region has 14 residues.

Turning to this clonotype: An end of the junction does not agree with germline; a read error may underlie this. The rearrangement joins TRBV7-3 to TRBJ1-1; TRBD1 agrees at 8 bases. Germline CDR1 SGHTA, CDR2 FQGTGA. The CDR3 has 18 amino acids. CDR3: CASRLTRQGNGRDTEAFF. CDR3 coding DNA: TGTGCCAGCCGCTTAACCCGACAGGGGAACGGGAGGGACACTGAAGCTTTCTTT.

CDR3 coding DNA: TGCAGCGTCGTTTTGGGCTATGGCTACACCTTC. Protein product: CSVVLGYGYTF. This chain uses TRBV29-1 with TRBJ1-2; D not certain. The CDR3 runs to 11 residues. V was shortened by 6 bases and J by 4 bases, with 9 bases between the two germline ends. In germline, CDR1 is SQVTM, CDR2 ANQGSEA.

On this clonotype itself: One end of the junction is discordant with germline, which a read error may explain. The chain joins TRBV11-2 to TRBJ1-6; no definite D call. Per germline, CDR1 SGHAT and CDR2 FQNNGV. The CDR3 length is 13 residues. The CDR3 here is CASSLDPGSPIHF. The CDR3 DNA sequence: TGTGCCAGCAGCCTAGATCCGGGCTCACCCATCCACTTT. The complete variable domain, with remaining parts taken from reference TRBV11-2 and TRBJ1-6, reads EAGVAQSPRYKIIEKRQSVAFWCNPISGHATLYWYQQILGQGPKLLIQFQNNGVVDDSQLPKDRFSAERLKGVDSTLKIQPAKLEDSAVYLCASSLDPGSPIHFGNGTRLTVT.

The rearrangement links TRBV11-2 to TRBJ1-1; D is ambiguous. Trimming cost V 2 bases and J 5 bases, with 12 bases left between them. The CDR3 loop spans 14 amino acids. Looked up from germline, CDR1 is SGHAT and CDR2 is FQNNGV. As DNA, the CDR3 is TGTGCCAGCAGCTTACTGGTCAGCAATACTGAAGCTTTCTTT. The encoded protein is CASSLLVSNTEAFF.

The CDR3 DNA is TGTGCCACCAGTGACTCTAGCGGGAGGGCCACAGATACGCAGTATTTT. This codes for CATSDSSGRATDTQYF. The chain links TRBV24-1 to TRBJ2-3; 12 bases fit TRBD2. Germline V lookup: CDR1 KGHDR, CDR2 SFDVKD. J gave up 2 bases and V 4 bases, and 3 bases lay outside the gene matches. This CDR3 is 16 amino acids long.

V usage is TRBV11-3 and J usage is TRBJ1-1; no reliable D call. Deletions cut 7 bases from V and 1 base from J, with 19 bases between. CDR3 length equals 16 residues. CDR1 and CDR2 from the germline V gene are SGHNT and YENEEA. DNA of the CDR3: TGTGCCAGCAAATCAGAGGGTCCATTTCGGAACACTGAAGCTTTCTTT. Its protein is CASKSEGPFRNTEAFF.

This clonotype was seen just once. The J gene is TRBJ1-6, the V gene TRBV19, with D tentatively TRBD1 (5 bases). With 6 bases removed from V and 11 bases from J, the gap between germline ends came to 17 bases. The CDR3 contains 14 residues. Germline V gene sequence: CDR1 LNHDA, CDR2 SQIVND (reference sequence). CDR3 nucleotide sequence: TGTGCCAGTAGATTGGCGCGGGGGTTCCCACCCCTCCACTTT. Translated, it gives CASRLARGFPPLHF.

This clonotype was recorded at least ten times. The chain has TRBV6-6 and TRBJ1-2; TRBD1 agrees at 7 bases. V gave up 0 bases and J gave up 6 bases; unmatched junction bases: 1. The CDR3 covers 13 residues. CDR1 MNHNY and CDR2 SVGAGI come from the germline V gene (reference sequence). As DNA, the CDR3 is TGTGCCAGCAGTTACTCGACAGGGCATGGCTACACCTTC. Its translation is CASSYSTGHGYTF.

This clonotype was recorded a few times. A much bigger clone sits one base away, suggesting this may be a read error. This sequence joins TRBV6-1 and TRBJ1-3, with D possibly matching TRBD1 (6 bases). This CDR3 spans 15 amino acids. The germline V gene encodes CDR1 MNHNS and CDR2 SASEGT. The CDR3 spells CTSSEMWGLGNTIYF. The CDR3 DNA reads TGTACCAGCAGTGAAATGTGGGGGCTCGGAAACACCATATATTTT.

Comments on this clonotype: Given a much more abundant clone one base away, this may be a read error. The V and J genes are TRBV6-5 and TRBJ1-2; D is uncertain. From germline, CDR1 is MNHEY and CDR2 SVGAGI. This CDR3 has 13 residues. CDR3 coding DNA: TGTACCAGCAGTTACTCTTCGAACTATGGCTACACCTTC. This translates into CTSSYSSNYGYTF.